These 18 T cell receptor beta chains were all obtained from the same sample, sequenced in a study of blood T cells in healthy people across ages. A second about 7 to 12 cycle PCR used barcoded and J-beta primers. TCRdb redid the calling of the 5' RACE reads with MiXCR, one entry per CDR3 protein. The table has 1.5 million to 2 million distinct CDR3 sequences, about 39% seen once. Material for sequencing was blood. The receptors shown here come from a human donor in good health.

The chain carries TRBV14 and TRBJ1-2; 7 bases align to TRBD1. CDR3 length: 15 residues. Germline CDR1 is SGHDN and CDR2 is FVKESK. The V gene end was trimmed by 5 bases and the J gene end by 4 bases; junction bases not matched to a gene: 10. CDR3 protein: CASSRMGDRLYGYTF. As DNA, the CDR3 is TGTGCCAGCAGCAGGATGGGGGACAGACTCTATGGCTACACCTTC.

The chain has TRBV10-3 and TRBJ1-2; 9 nucleotides align to TRBD1. Germline values: CDR1 ENHRY, CDR2 SYGVKD. The CDR3 spans 13 residues. The junction had 4 bases not matched to a gene; V was cut back by 5 bases and J by 6 bases. This chain's CDR3 is CAISMDRGDGYTF. In DNA, the CDR3 is TGTGCCATCAGTATGGACAGGGGAGATGGCTACACCTTC.

The chain is built from TRBV28 and TRBJ2-1; 7 nucleotides line up with TRBD1. V lost 4 bases and J lost 4; bases outside the gene matches: 10. This CDR3 spans 16 amino acids. Germline V gene lookup returns CDR1 MDHEN and CDR2 SYDVKM. This CDR3 is CASSYPRDSPYNEQFF. CDR3 bases: TGTGCCAGCAGTTATCCCCGGGACAGCCCATACAATGAGCAGTTCTTC.

V and J are TRBV7-3 and TRBJ2-1; 11 nucleotides align to TRBD2. Trimming at V came to 1 base and at J to 8 bases, leaving 7 bases not matched to a gene. Germline V lookup: CDR1 SGHTA, CDR2 FQGTGA. The CDR3 covers 16 residues. CDR3 loop: CASSLRGSGGGHEQFF. The CDR3 DNA reads TGTGCCAGCAGCTTAAGGGGTAGCGGGGGGGGTCATGAGCAGTTCTTC.

This clonotype was found a few times. The chain couples TRBV7-9 to TRBJ1-1; 8 positions match TRBD1. CDR3 size: 17 residues. The junction had 9 bases not matched to a gene; V was cut back by 0 bases and J by 3 bases. Germline values: CDR1 SEHNR, CDR2 FQNEAQ (reference sequence). CDR3 bases: TGTGCCAGCAGCTTAGCCCGAGGGACAGGCAGAGACACTGAAGCTTTCTTT. Translating gives CASSLARGTGRDTEAFF.

This rearrangement joins TRBV18 to TRBJ2-1; TRBD1 matches at 9 bases. This CDR3 has 13 residues. J gave up 15 bases and V 4 bases, and 10 bases lay outside the gene matches. Germline V lookup: CDR1 KGHSH, CDR2 LQKENI. The CDR3 DNA sequence: TGTGCCAGCTCACTAACCCGGGACAGGGATATGTTCTTC. As protein: CASSLTRDRDMFF. Together with reference TRBV18 and TRBJ2-1, the CDR3 gives the full variable domain: NAGVMQNPRHLVRRRGQEARLRCSPMKGHSHVYWYRQLPEEGLKFMVYLQKENIIDESGMPKERFSAEFPKEGPSILRIQQVVRGDSAAYFCASSLTRDRDMFFGPGTRLTVL.

This chain's CDR3 is CASSLEFRGNSPLHF. CDR3 sequence (DNA): TGTGCCAGCAGCTTGGAGTTCAGGGGTAATTCACCCCTCCACTTT. The genes are TRBV5-4 and TRBJ1-6, with D perhaps TRBD1 (6 bases). Deletions cut 0 bases from V and 6 bases from J, with 10 bases between. CDR3 length: 15 residues. Germline V lookup: CDR1 SGHNT, CDR2 YYREEE (reference sequence). Variable domain in full (rest from reference TRBV5-4 and TRBJ1-6): ETGVTQSPTHLIKTRGQQVTLRCSSQSGHNTVSWYQQALGQGPQFIFQYYREEENGRGNFPPRFSGLQFPNYSSELNVNALELDDSALYLCASSLEFRGNSPLHFGNGTRLTVT.

This sequence joins TRBV9 and TRBJ2-5; 10 nucleotides line up with TRBD1. The end of the DNA is better explained by TRBJ2-7, so the J call may be wrong. The CDR3 has 16 amino acids. Per germline, CDR1 SGDLS and CDR2 YYNGEE. CDR3 protein: CASSVAPTGGLGEQYF. The DNA of the CDR3 is TGTGCCAGCAGCGTAGCTCCGACAGGGGGCTTGGGCGAGCAGTACTTC.

The chain has TRBV4-3 and TRBJ1-1, with a weak D call TRBD1 (6 bases). This CDR3 region has 13 residues. The germline CDR1 and CDR2 sequences are LGHNA and YSLEER. The V gene lost 2 bases and the J gene lost 8 bases, with 12 bases spanning the gap. The CDR3 loop is CASSQTRTVEAFF. The CDR3 DNA reads TGCGCCAGCAGCCAAACGCGGACAGTAGAAGCTTTCTTT.

This clonotype occurred a few times. This chain uses TRBV7-6 with TRBJ2-3; D is perhaps TRBD2 (7 bases). Germline V gene data show CDR1 as SGHVS and CDR2 as FNYEAQ. V lost 5 bases to trimming and J lost 5 bases, with 20 bases between them. The CDR3 sequence is 16 residues long. CDR3 coding DNA: TGTGCCAGCAGCATCGAACAGGGACTACACGTAGATACGCAGTATTTT. Translating gives CASSIEQGLHVDTQYF.

The sample holds a few counts of this clonotype. The chain links TRBV6-2 or TRBV6-3 to TRBJ2-3; 9 bases align to TRBD2. This CDR3 spans 17 amino acids. Germline V gives CDR1 MNHEY, CDR2 SVGEGT. V was pared by 6 bases and J by 4 bases, with 14 bases of the junction left unmatched. This CDR3 is CASSFPFYGGGADTQYF. The CDR3 DNA reads TGTGCCAGCAGCTTCCCTTTTTACGGCGGGGGGGCAGATACGCAGTATTTT.

The CDR3 DNA reads TGTGCCACCTCCCTGGGGGAAATTTATGAGCAGTTCTTC. Its protein is CATSLGEIYEQFF. V gene TRBV28 combines with J gene TRBJ2-1; D tentatively reads TRBD1 or TRBD2 (5 bases each). In germline, CDR1 is MDHEN, CDR2 SYDVKM. The CDR3 is 13 amino acids. Trimming pared 10 bases from V and 8 bases from J, leaving 18 bases between.

This clonotype was counted a few times. The J gene is TRBJ1-4, the V gene TRBV7-9; 7 bases match TRBD1. The CDR3 covers 12 residues. CDR1 is SEHNR and CDR2 is FQNEAQ in the germline V gene (reference sequence). V trimming: 5 bases; J trimming: 8 bases; junction bases outside the gene matches: 2. The CDR3 region is CASSGTEEKLFF. DNA of the CDR3: TGTGCCAGCAGCGGGACAGAAGAAAAACTGTTTTTT.

On this clonotype: Relative to the germline gene, one junction end is altered; a read error may explain this. J is TRBJ2-7 and V is TRBV4-2; 11 nucleotides line up with TRBD2. The CDR3 consists of 19 residues. Per germline, CDR1 LGHNA and CDR2 YNFKEQ. The CDR3 is CASNQVWASGGTYSYEQYF. Written as DNA, the CDR3 is TGTGCCAGCAACCAAGTCTGGGCTAGCGGGGGGACTTACTCCTACGAGCAGTACTTC.

This clonotype was seen only a few times. This chain links TRBV5-1 with TRBJ2-7; the D gene is possibly TRBD1 (6 bases). The germline CDR1 and CDR2 sequences are SGHRS and YFSETQ. The CDR3 length is 17 residues. Between the trimmed V and J ends, which lost 2 bases and 3 bases, there was a span of 21 bases. CDR3 nucleotide sequence: TGCGCCAGCAGCTTATTAATGGGGGCAATGGCCGACTACGAGCAGTACTTC. Residues: CASSLLMGAMADYEQYF.

The gene calls are TRBV5-1 and TRBJ1-5, with D unclear. Germline V lookup: CDR1 SGHRS, CDR2 YFSETQ. Trimming took 2 bases from V and 4 from J, leaving 10 bases between them. The CDR3 sequence is 14 residues long. CDR3 in amino acids: CASSFRAVNQPQHF. Written as DNA, the CDR3 is TGCGCCAGCAGCTTTAGGGCCGTGAATCAGCCCCAGCATTTT.

The chain employs TRBV6-2 or TRBV6-3 and TRBJ1-5, with a tentative D call TRBD1 (5 bases). The CDR3 covers 20 residues. V gave up 0 bases and J gave up 3 bases, with 24 bases separating them. CDR1 is MNHEY and CDR2 is SVGEGT in the germline V gene. CDR3 nucleotides: TGTGCCAGCAGTTACTCGTCTGTCCGACAACGGGGGTTGAACAATCAGCCCCAGCATTTT. Amino acids: CASSYSSVRQRGLNNQPQHF.

V gene TRBV4-3 combines with J gene TRBJ2-5, with unresolved D. Gene TRBJ2-7 matches the end of the DNA better, so the J call may be wrong. The CDR3 is 15 residues long. Germline loops: CDR1 LGHNA, CDR2 YSLEER. The CDR3 DNA follows: TGCGCCAGCAGCCCCGGCCTCAGGAAACCCAACGAGCAGTACTTC. Residues: CASSPGLRKPNEQYF.